One and the same sample provided the 19 T cell receptor beta chains below, sequenced in a study of T cells after yellow fever vaccination. A single record per CDR3 protein comes from TCRdb applying MiXCR to the 5' RACE reads. The table shows fewer than 350,000 distinct CDR3 sequences, with 3.5% to 5% occurring only once. The sequencing used PBMCs, collected 15 days after the yellow fever booster vaccination. The receptors here all came from a man aged 18-30 years who received the YFV17D yellow fever vaccine.

In this sample, this clonotype turned up a few times. The chain joins TRBV18 to TRBJ1-6; D is possibly TRBD1 (6 bases). The CDR3 has 15 residues. Per the germline V gene, CDR1 is KGHSH and CDR2 is LQKENI. Trimming took 1 base from V and 7 from J, leaving 11 bases between them. The CDR3 sequence: CASSPRGTSNSPLHF. The CDR3 DNA is TGTGCCAGCTCACCACGGGGGACATCAAATTCACCCCTCCACTTT.

In its sample, this clonotype was seen a few times. The V call is TRBV12-3 or TRBV12-4, the J call TRBJ2-3; D gene uncertain. The V and J ends lost 2 bases and 1 base respectively, with 7 bases between them. This CDR3 region has 14 residues. The CDR3 bases are TGTGCCAGCAGTTTAATTCAGGGCACAGATACGCAGTATTTT. It codes for CASSLIQGTDTQYF.

This clonotype occurred a few times. This CDR3 reads CASRQAGASNQPQHF. In DNA form, the CDR3 reads TGTGCCAGCAGACAAGCCGGGGCTAGCAATCAGCCCCAGCATTTT. The V and J genes are TRBV27 and TRBJ1-5, with a tentative D call TRBD1 (5 bases). The germline V gene encodes CDR1 MNHEY and CDR2 SMNVEV (reference sequence). CDR3 length equals 15 residues. Trimming took off 6 bases at V and 0 bases at J, with 12 bases between the two ends.

This clonotype was seen a few times. J is TRBJ2-3 and V is TRBV24-1; the match to TRBD2 covers 9 bases. The CDR3 is 13 residues long. The V gene end was trimmed by 11 bases and the J gene end by 4 bases; junction bases not matched to a gene: 6. Per germline, CDR1 KGHDR and CDR2 SFDVKD. CDR3 coding DNA: TGTGCCAGCCAGCGGGGGGCGGCAGATACGCAGTATTTT. It is translated as CASQRGAADTQYF.

The sample holds a few counts of this clonotype. The gene calls are TRBV14 and TRBJ1-2; 9 nucleotides match TRBD1. This CDR3 is 18 amino acids long. The germline V gene has CDR1 SGHDN and CDR2 FVKESK. Trimming took 0 bases from V and 8 from J; bases not matched to a gene: 16. The CDR3 DNA sequence: TGTGCCAGCAGCCAAGAAGATCTTCGACAGGGGGTGAGAGGCGGCTACACCTTC. It yields the protein CASSQEDLRQGVRGGYTF.

Points on this clonotype: This may arise from a read error, as a much more abundant clone is one base away. This chain links TRBV7-2 with TRBJ2-1; 9 bases fit TRBD1. Germline loops: CDR1 SGHTA, CDR2 FQGNSA. CDR3 length equals 14 residues. The CDR3 sequence is CACSVGQGRGEQFF. The DNA for the CDR3 is TGTGCCTGCAGCGTCGGACAGGGGCGAGGTGAGCAGTTCTTC.

The sample holds a few counts of this clonotype. This chain uses TRBV7-9 with TRBJ1-3; D is unclear. The CDR3 has 17 residues. Germline V gives CDR1 SEHNR, CDR2 FQNEAQ (reference sequence). The V and J ends lost 5 bases and 4 bases respectively, with 21 bases between them. CDR3 sequence (DNA): TGTGCCAGCAGCCCAGCGGGGTGGCGGACTTGGGGAAACACCATATATTTT. As protein: CASSPAGWRTWGNTIYF.

The chain has TRBV7-6 and TRBJ2-1; TRBD2 matches 10 bases. CDR1 and CDR2 from the germline V gene are SGHVS and FNYEAQ. The CDR3 sequence is 16 residues long. J gave up 5 bases and V 5 bases, and 9 bases lay outside the gene matches. The CDR3 reads CASSRNSGGLHNEQFF. CDR3 nucleotides: TGTGCCAGCAGCAGGAATAGCGGGGGGCTACACAATGAGCAGTTCTTC.

The rearrangement links TRBV9 to TRBJ2-2; D is ambiguous. Germline assignment: CDR1 SGDLS and CDR2 YYNGEE. V lost 1 base to trimming and J lost 5 bases, with 6 bases between them. This CDR3 has 13 residues. CDR3 protein: CASSVQWTGELFF. The CDR3, as DNA: TGTGCCAGCAGCGTACAGTGGACCGGGGAGCTGTTTTTT.

This clonotype was recorded many times. This chain connects TRBV2 to TRBJ2-2, with 8 bases that match TRBD2. The CDR3 has 15 residues. V shed 5 bases and J 6 bases; nucleotides not matched to a gene: 8. Germline V gene data show CDR1 as SNHLY and CDR2 as FYNNEI. The CDR3 is CASSISGDSPGELFF. For the CDR3, the DNA is TGTGCCAGCAGTATTAGCGGGGACTCTCCCGGGGAGCTGTTTTTT.

The V and J genes are TRBV20-1 and TRBJ2-5; 12 nucleotides align to TRBD2. The CDR3 totals 15 residues. From germline, CDR1 is DFQATT and CDR2 SNEGSKA (reference sequence). V shed 6 bases, J shed 4 bases, and the junction held 9 bases outside the gene matches. In DNA, the CDR3 is TGCAGTGCCCGACTTCCGACTAGCGGGGGAGAGACCCAGTACTTC. Amino acids: CSARLPTSGGETQYF.

There are many counts of this clonotype. The genes are TRBV29-1 and TRBJ2-7; perhaps TRBD1 as D (6 bases). The V end was cut by 4 bases, the J end by 2 bases, with 6 bases between. Per the germline V gene, CDR1 is SQVTM and CDR2 is ANQGSEA. The CDR3 is made up of 11 amino acids. CDR3 sequence reads: CSVGDTYEQYV. The CDR3, as DNA: TGCAGCGTTGGGGACACCTACGAGCAGTACGTC.

The V call is TRBV5-1, the J call TRBJ2-5; perhaps TRBD1 as D (5 bases). Germline values: CDR1 SGHRS, CDR2 YFSETQ. The CDR3 is 14 residues long. V lost 4 bases and J lost 2, with 12 bases in between. CDR3 DNA sequence: TGCGCCAGCAGCGCTGGACATTCACAAGAGACCCAGTACTTC. This encodes CASSAGHSQETQYF.

This clonotype was counted many times. This chain joins TRBV4-1 and TRBJ2-7; 9 positions match TRBD1. The germline V gene has CDR1 MGHRA and CDR2 YSYEKL. This CDR3 has 14 amino acids. V lost 5 bases, J lost 1 base, and 3 bases stayed unmatched. CDR3 in amino acids: CASSTGTGSYEQYF. The CDR3 coding sequence is TGCGCCAGCAGCACGGGGACAGGGTCCTACGAGCAGTACTTC.

The chain employs TRBV7-9 and TRBJ2-5, with D unresolved. The length of the CDR3 is 14 residues. V gave up 3 bases and J gave up 2 bases, with 10 bases separating them. CDR1 and CDR2 from the germline V gene are SEHNR and FQNEAQ (reference sequence). CDR3 DNA sequence: TGTGCCAGCAGCTTGCAAGTAATTCAAGAGACCCAGTACTTC. Its protein is CASSLQVIQETQYF.

This clonotype has a count of ten or more. This rearrangement joins TRBV10-3 to TRBJ1-4, with D possibly TRBD1 on 5 matching bases. The germline CDR1 and CDR2 sequences are ENHRY and SYGVKD. This CDR3 has 12 residues. V shed 8 bases and J shed 5 bases, with 9 bases lying between them. CDR3: CAIGARNEKLFF. For the CDR3, the DNA is TGTGCCATCGGGGCAAGAAATGAAAAACTGTTTTTT.

This chain uses TRBV5-4 with TRBJ2-1; 7 nucleotides align to TRBD1. This CDR3 is built from 13 residues. CDR1 and CDR2 from the germline V gene are SGHNT and YYREEE (reference sequence). V was clipped by 4 bases and J by 8 bases; unmatched bases: 6. The CDR3 spells CASSPTGNYEQFF. The CDR3 DNA sequence: TGTGCCAGCAGCCCGACAGGGAACTATGAGCAGTTCTTC.

The chain couples TRBV11-2 to TRBJ2-5; 12 bases are shared with TRBD2. The CDR3 runs 16 residues. V lost 5 bases to trimming and J lost 1 base; unmatched junction nucleotides: 5. Germline loops: CDR1 SGHAT, CDR2 FQNNGV. The CDR3 spells CASSGRTSGVQETQYF. The CDR3 coding sequence is TGTGCCAGCAGCGGGCGGACTAGCGGGGTCCAAGAGACCCAGTACTTC. The whole variable domain, filled in from reference TRBV11-2 and TRBJ2-5, reads EAGVAQSPRYKIIEKRQSVAFWCNPISGHATLYWYQQILGQGPKLLIQFQNNGVVDDSQLPKDRFSAERLKGVDSTLKIQPAKLEDSAVYLCASSGRTSGVQETQYFGPGTRLLVL.

The chain links TRBV12-3 or TRBV12-4 to TRBJ1-3, with D tentatively TRBD1 (5 bases). V was shortened by 6 bases and J by 4 bases, with 16 bases between the two germline ends. The CDR3 spans 15 residues. CDR3 residues: CASSIGVWGGNTIYF. Here the CDR3 DNA reads TGTGCCAGCAGCATTGGCGTCTGGGGCGGAAACACCATATATTTT.